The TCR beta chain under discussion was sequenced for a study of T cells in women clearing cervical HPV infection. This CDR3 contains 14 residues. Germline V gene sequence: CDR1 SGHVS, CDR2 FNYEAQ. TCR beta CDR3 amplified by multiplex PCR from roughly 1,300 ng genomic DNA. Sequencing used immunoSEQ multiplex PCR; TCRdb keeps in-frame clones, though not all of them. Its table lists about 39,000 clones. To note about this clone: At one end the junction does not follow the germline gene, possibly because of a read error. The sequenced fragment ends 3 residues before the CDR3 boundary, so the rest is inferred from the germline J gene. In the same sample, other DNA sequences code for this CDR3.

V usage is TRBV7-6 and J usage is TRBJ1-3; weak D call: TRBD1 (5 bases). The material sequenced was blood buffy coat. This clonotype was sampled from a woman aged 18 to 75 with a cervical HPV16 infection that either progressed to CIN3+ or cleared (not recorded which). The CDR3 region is CASSLSQGGNTIYF. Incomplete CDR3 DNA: TGTGCCAGCAGCTTAAGTCAGGGAGGAAACACT.